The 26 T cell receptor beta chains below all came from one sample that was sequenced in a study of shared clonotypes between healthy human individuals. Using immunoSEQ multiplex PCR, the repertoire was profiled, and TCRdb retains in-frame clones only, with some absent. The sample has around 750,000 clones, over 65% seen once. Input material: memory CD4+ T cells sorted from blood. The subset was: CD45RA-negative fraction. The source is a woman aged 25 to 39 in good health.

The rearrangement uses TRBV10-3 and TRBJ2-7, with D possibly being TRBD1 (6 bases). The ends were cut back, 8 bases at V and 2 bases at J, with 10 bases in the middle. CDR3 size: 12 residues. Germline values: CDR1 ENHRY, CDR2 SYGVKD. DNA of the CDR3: TGTGCCATCGGAGGACAGACCTACGAGCAGTACTTC. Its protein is CAIGGQTYEQYF.

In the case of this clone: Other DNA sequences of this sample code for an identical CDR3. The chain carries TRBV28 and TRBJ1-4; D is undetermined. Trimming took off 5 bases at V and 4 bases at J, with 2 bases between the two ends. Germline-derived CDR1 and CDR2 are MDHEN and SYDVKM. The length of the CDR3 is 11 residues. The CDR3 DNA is TGTGCCAGCAGTCGTAATGAAAAACTGTTTTTT. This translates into CASSRNEKLFF.

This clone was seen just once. CDR3 nucleotide sequence: TGTGCCAGCGCCGCGGGACTAAGGTACGAGCAGTACTTC. Its protein is CASAAGLRYEQYF. This sequence joins TRBV28 and TRBJ2-7; TRBD2 aligns across 7 bases. Per germline, CDR1 MDHEN and CDR2 SYDVKM. The CDR3 totals 13 residues. J was trimmed by 4 bases and V by 8 bases; bases with no gene match: 8.

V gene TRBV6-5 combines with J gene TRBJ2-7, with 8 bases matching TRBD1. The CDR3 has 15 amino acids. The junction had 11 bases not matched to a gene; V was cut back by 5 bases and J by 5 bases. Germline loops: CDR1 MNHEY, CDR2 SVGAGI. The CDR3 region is CASSRLTGARDEQYF. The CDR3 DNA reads TGTGCCAGCAGTAGACTGACAGGGGCCCGAGACGAGCAGTACTTC.

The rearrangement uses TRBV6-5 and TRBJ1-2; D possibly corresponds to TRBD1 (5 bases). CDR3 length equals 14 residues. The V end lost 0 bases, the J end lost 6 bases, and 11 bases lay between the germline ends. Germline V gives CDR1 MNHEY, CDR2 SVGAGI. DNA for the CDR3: TGTGCCAGCAGTTACTCGAAGGGGTTCCATGGCTACACCTTC. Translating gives CASSYSKGFHGYTF.

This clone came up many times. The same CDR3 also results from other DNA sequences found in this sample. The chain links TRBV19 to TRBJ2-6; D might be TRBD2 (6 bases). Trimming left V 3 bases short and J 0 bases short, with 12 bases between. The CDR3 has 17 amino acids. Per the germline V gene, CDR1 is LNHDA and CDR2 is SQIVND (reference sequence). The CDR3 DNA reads TGTGCCAGTAGTATTGGGGGGAGGTTCTCTGGGGCCAACGTCCTGACTTTC. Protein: CASSIGGRFSGANVLTF.

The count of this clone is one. CDR3 region: CASSLEISYEQYF. The DNA of the CDR3 is TGTGCCAGCAGCTTAGAGATTTCCTACGAGCAGTACTTC. The V call is TRBV7-8, the J call TRBJ2-5; D is unclear. The end of the DNA aligns better with TRBJ2-7, so the J call may be wrong. The germline V gene has CDR1 SGHVS and CDR2 FQNEAQ. The CDR3 spans 13 residues.

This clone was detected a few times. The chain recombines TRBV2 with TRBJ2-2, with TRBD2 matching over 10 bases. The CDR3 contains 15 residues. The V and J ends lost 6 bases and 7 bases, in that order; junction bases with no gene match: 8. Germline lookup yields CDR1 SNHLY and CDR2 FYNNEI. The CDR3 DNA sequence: TGTGCCAGCAGGACTAGCGGGTTTGGTAGCGGGGAGCTGTTTTTT. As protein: CASRTSGFGSGELFF.

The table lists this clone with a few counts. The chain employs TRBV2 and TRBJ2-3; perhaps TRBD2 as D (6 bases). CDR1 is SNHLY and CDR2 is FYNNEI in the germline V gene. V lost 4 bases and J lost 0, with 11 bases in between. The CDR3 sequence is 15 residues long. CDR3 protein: CASSVGDLSTDTQYF. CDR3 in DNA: TGTGCCAGCAGTGTTGGGGACTTGAGCACAGATACGCAGTATTTT.

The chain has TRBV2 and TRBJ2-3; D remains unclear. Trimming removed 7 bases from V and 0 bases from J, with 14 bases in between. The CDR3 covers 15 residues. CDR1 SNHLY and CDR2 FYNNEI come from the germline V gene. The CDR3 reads CASTSRTTSTDTQYF. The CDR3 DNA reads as TGTGCCAGCACAAGTCGTACAACTAGCACAGATACGCAGTATTTT.

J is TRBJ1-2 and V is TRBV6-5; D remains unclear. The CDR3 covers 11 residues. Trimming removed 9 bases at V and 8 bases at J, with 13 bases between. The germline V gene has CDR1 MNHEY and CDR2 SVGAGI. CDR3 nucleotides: TGTGCCAGTGCGAGTTTGTCCGGCTACACCTTC. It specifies CASASLSGYTF.

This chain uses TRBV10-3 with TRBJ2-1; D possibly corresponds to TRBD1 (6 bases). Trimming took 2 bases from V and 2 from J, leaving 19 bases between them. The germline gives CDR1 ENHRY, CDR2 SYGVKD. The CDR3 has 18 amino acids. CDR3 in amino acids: CAISEGGGGRKPYNEQFF. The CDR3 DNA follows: TGTGCCATCAGTGAGGGGGGCGGCGGTCGTAAGCCCTACAATGAGCAGTTCTTC.

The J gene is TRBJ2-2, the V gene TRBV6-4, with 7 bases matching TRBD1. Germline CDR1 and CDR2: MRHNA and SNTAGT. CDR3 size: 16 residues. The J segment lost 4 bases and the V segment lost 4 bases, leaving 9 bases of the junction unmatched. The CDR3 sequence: CASSVEGARSTGELFF. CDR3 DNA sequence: TGTGCCAGCAGTGTAGAGGGGGCGCGAAGCACCGGGGAGCTGTTTTTT.

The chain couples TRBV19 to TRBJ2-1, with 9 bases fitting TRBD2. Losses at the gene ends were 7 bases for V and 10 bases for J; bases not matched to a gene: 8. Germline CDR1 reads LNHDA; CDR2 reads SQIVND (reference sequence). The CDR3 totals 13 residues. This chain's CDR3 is CASNSGSSGEQFF. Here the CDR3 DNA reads TGTGCCAGTAATAGCGGGAGTTCAGGGGAGCAGTTCTTC.

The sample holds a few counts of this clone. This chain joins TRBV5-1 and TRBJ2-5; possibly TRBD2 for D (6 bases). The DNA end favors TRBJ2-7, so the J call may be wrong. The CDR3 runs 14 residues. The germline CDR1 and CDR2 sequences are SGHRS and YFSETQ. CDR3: CASSPGTAGNEQYF. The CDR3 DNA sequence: TGCGCCAGCAGCCCGGGGACTGCGGGGAACGAGCAGTACTTC.

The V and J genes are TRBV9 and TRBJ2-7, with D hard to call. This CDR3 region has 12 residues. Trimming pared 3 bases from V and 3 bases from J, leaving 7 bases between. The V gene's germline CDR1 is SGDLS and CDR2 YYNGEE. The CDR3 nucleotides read TGTGCCAGCAGCGGCCAGAACTACGAGCAGTACTTC. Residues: CASSGQNYEQYF.

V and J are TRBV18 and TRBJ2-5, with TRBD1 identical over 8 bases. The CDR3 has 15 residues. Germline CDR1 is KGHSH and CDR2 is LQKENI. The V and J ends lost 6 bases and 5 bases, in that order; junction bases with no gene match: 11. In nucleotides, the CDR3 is TGTGCCAGCTCGCTCGGGACAGGTGGTTCGGAGACCCAGTACTTC. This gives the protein CASSLGTGGSETQYF. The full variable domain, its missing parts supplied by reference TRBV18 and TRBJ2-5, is NAGVMQNPRHLVRRRGQEARLRCSPMKGHSHVYWYRQLPEEGLKFMVYLQKENIIDESGMPKERFSAEFPKEGPSILRIQQVVRGDSAAYFCASSLGTGGSETQYFGPGTRLLVL.

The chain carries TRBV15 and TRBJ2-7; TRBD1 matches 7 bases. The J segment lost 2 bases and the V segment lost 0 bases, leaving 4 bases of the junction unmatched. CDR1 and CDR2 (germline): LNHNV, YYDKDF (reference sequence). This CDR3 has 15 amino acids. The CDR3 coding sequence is TGTGCCACCAGCAGAGACTCACAGGGGACCTACGAGCAGTACTTC. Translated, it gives CATSRDSQGTYEQYF. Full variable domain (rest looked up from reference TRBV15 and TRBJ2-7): DAMVIQNPRYQVTQFGKPVTLSCSQTLNHNVMYWYQQKSSQAPKLLFHYYDKDFNNEADTPDNFQSRRPNTSFCFLDIRSPGLGDTAMYLCATSRDSQGTYEQYFGPGTRLTVT.

The DNA for the CDR3 is TGCGCCAGCAGCTTGGTAGCGGGAGCCCCCGAGCAGTACTTC. Its protein product is CASSLVAGAPEQYF. The chain joins TRBV5-1 to TRBJ2-7; 9 positions agree with TRBD2. CDR3 length: 14 residues. Germline assignment: CDR1 SGHRS and CDR2 YFSETQ. V lost 0 bases to trimming and J lost 6 bases; unmatched junction nucleotides: 4.

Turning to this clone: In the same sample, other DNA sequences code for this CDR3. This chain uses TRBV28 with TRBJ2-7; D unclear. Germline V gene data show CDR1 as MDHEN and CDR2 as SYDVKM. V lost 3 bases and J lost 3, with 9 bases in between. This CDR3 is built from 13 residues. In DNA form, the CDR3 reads TGTGCCAGCAGTTTGGCGGAACACTACGAGCAGTACTTC. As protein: CASSLAEHYEQYF.

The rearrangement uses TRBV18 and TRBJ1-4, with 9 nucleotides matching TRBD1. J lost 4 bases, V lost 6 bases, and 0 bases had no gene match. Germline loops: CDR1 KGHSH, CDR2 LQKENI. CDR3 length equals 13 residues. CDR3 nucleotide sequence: TGTGCCAGCTCGGGACAGGGTAATGAAAAACTGTTTTTT. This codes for CASSGQGNEKLFF.

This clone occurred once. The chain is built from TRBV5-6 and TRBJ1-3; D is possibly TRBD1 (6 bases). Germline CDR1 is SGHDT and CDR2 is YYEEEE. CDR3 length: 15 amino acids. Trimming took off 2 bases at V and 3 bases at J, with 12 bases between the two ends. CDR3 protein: CASSFDRSGGNTIYF. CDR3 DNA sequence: TGTGCCAGCAGCTTTGACAGGAGCGGTGGAAACACCATATATTTT.

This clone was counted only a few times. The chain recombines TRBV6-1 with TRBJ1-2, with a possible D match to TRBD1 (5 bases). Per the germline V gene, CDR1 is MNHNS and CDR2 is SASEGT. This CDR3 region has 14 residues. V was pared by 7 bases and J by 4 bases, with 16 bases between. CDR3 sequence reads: CASKVEGYGYGYTF. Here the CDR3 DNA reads TGTGCCAGCAAGGTCGAGGGGTATGGCTATGGCTACACCTTC.

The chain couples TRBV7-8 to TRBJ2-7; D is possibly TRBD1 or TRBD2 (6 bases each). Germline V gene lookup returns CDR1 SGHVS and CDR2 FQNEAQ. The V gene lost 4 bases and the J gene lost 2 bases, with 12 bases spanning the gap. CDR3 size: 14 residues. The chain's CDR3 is CASSSNRGPYEQYF. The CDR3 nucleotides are TGTGCCAGCAGCTCCAACCGGGGGCCCTACGAGCAGTACTTC.

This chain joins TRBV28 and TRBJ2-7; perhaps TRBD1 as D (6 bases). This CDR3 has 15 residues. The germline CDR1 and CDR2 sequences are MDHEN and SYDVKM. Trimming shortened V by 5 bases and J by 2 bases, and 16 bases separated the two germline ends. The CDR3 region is CASSPHKDRTYEQYF. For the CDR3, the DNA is TGTGCCAGCAGTCCCCATAAGGACAGAACCTACGAGCAGTACTTC.

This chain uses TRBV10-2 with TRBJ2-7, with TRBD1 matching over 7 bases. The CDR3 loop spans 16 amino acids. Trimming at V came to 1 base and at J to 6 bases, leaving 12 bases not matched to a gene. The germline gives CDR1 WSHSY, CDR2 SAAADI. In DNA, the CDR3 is TGCGCCAGCAGTGAGTGGGCTGGGACAGCCGCCCCCGAGCAGTACTTC. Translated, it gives CASSEWAGTAAPEQYF.